This TCR beta chain was recorded in a study of cytomegalovirus exposure and HLA in healthy donors. Germline V CDR1 and CDR2: MNHEY, SVGAGI. Trimming removed 3 bases from V and 2 bases from J, with 11 bases in between. The CDR3 extends over 15 amino acids. Researchers ran the PCR with 60 Vbeta and 13 Jbeta primers. Method: immunoSEQ multiplex PCR; TCRdb's copy keeps in-frame clones and lacks some. This sample has some 150,000 clones, with more than 70% found just once. The V call is TRBV6-5, the J call TRBJ1-3; a weak D match, TRBD1 (5 bases). The origin of this receptor is a man aged 35 to 55 in good health and CMV-seronegative. The sample comprised PBMCs. CDR3 residues: CASSYTAGTGNTIYF. CDR3 coding DNA: TGTGCCAGCAGTTATACGGCAGGGACTGGAAACACCATATATTTT.